This entry lists 14 T cell receptor beta chains sequenced from one sample in a study of T cell repertoires in cytomegalovirus infection. The antigens for these receptors are not known. TCRdb reanalysed the reads using MiXCR and keeps one entry per CDR3 protein. The table shows fewer than 950,000 distinct CDR3 sequences, with 30% to 35% occurring only once. This specimen was cultured CD8+ T cells from PBMCs, taken from culture after CMV antigen stimulation. Every receptor here comes from a human donor in good health (CMV status not recorded). Some clones in this sample may be carry-over from other donors' samples.

This rearrangement joins TRBV29-1 to TRBJ2-1; 9 bases agree with TRBD1. The CDR3 spans 14 residues. Losses at the gene ends were 4 bases for V and 3 bases for J; bases not matched to a gene: 4. In germline, CDR1 is SQVTM, CDR2 ANQGSEA. The CDR3: CSVAGTGNYNEQFF. CDR3 nucleotides: TGCAGCGTTGCCGGGACAGGGAACTACAATGAGCAGTTCTTC.

In its sample, this clonotype was seen many times. One end of the junction is discordant with germline, which a read error may explain. V usage is TRBV27 and J usage is TRBJ2-3; no clear D. The CDR3 is made up of 11 amino acids. Looked up from germline, CDR1 is MNHEY and CDR2 is SMNVEV (reference sequence). The CDR3 spells CASSRGDTQYF. The CDR3 DNA follows: TGCGCCAGCAGCCGAGGAGATACGCAGTATTTT.

CDR3 coding DNA: TGTGCCAGCAGCTCAGGGAACCGCGGGGAGCTGTTTTTT. This sequence encodes CASSSGNRGELFF. This chain uses TRBV7-4 with TRBJ2-2; TRBD1 is a possible D gene (5 bases). V was trimmed by 4 bases and J by 7 bases, leaving 10 bases between them. Germline CDR1 reads SGHVT; CDR2 reads SQSDAQ. The CDR3 loop spans 13 amino acids.

The chain has TRBV6-6 and TRBJ2-7, with 7 bases fitting TRBD2. Germline V gene data show CDR1 as MNHNY and CDR2 as SVGAGI (reference sequence). J lost 1 base, V lost 7 bases, and 10 bases had no gene match. This CDR3 is 15 amino acids long. CDR3 nucleotides: TGTGCCAGCACTTCCCTTGGCGGGGGATCCTACGAGCAGTACTTC. Its protein is CASTSLGGGSYEQYF.

The gene calls are TRBV7-2 and TRBJ2-5; D possibly uses TRBD1 or TRBD2 (8 bases each). Per germline, CDR1 SGHTA and CDR2 FQGNSA. V shed 5 bases and J shed 2 bases, with 18 bases lying between them. This CDR3 has 16 residues. For the CDR3, the DNA is TGTGCCAGCAGCCTCAGGGGGCGGGGGGCGCAAGAGACCCAGTACTTC. Its translation: CASSLRGRGAQETQYF.

This chain links TRBV6-5 with TRBJ2-3, with TRBD2 matching 8 bases. The CDR3 runs to 15 residues. V lost 2 bases to trimming and J lost 5 bases; unmatched junction nucleotides: 6. Per the germline V gene, CDR1 is MNHEY and CDR2 is SVGAGI. CDR3 in amino acids: CASSYRTGGQDTQYF. The CDR3, as DNA: TGTGCCAGCAGTTACCGAACGGGGGGGCAAGATACGCAGTATTTT.

A few counts support this clonotype. CDR3 in amino acids: CASSIDRGGKNIQYF. The CDR3, as DNA: TGTGCCAGTAGTATAGATCGGGGGGGCAAAAACATTCAGTACTTC. The rearrangement joins TRBV19 to TRBJ2-4, with 8 bases lining up with TRBD2. The germline V gene has CDR1 LNHDA and CDR2 SQIVND (reference sequence). The junction had 1 base not matched to a gene; V was cut back by 0 bases and J by 3 bases. The CDR3 contains 15 residues.

The sample holds a few counts of this clonotype. The rearrangement uses TRBV6-5 and TRBJ2-1; D is unclear. Deletions cut 2 bases from V and 5 bases from J, with 7 bases between. This CDR3 has 13 amino acids. Germline V gene data show CDR1 as MNHEY and CDR2 as SVGAGI. The chain's CDR3 is CASSYLINNEQFF. The DNA for the CDR3 is TGTGCCAGCAGTTACCTGATAAACAATGAGCAGTTCTTC.

The gene calls are TRBV20-1 and TRBJ2-7; D call uncertain. Germline values: CDR1 DFQATT, CDR2 SNEGSKA (reference sequence). The CDR3 runs to 14 residues. V was trimmed by 2 bases and J by 2 bases, leaving 13 bases between them. CDR3 in DNA: TGCAGTGCTAGAAGTCTCACCCGCGCCTACGAGCAGTACGTC. Translating it yields CSARSLTRAYEQYV.

The gene calls are TRBV29-1 and TRBJ2-4; D not certain. Germline V CDR1 and CDR2: SQVTM, ANQGSEA. The V end was cut by 1 base, the J end by 9 bases, with 16 bases between. This CDR3 has 14 amino acids. The CDR3 nucleotides are TGCAGCGTTGAAGTTGGGGATGCTTTTGGCATTCAGTACTTC. Its translation: CSVEVGDAFGIQYF.

The CDR3 protein is CASSLFSSYEQYF. The DNA for the CDR3 is TGTGCCAGCAGCTTGTTTAGTTCCTACGAGCAGTACTTC. The chain combines TRBV5-6 with TRBJ2-7; D is unclear. CDR1 is SGHDT and CDR2 is YYEEEE in the germline V gene. CDR3 length: 13 amino acids. V was cut by 1 base and J by 1 base, with 6 bases left in between.

In its sample, this clonotype was seen a few times. The genes are TRBV19 and TRBJ1-1; D is possibly TRBD1 (6 bases). The CDR3 contains 15 residues. The V and J ends lost 4 bases and 4 bases respectively, with 16 bases between them. Germline V gene lookup returns CDR1 LNHDA and CDR2 SQIVND (reference sequence). CDR3 sequence (DNA): TGTGCCAGTAGTAGGGACCGTGCGGGGGCCACTGAAGCTTTCTTT. Protein product: CASSRDRAGATEAFF. Full variable domain (outside the CDR3, taken from reference TRBV19 and TRBJ1-1): DGGITQSPKYLFRKEGQNVTLSCEQNLNHDAMYWYRQDPGQGLRLIYYSQIVNDFQKGDIAEGYSVSREKKESFPLTVTSAQKNPTAFYLCASSRDRAGATEAFFGQGTRLTVV.

The chain uses TRBV6-2 or TRBV6-3 and TRBJ1-5, with TRBD1 matching over 7 bases. In germline, CDR1 is MNHEY, CDR2 SVGEGT. The CDR3 length is 19 residues. The V segment lost 5 bases and the J segment 0 bases; nucleotides outside the gene matches: 16. CDR3 region: CASSGELTGTVYSNQPQHF. For the CDR3, the DNA is TGTGCCAGCAGTGGTGAACTAACTGGGACAGTTTATAGCAATCAGCCCCAGCATTTT.

This clonotype was seen only a few times. V and J are TRBV7-6 and TRBJ1-1; 8 nucleotides match TRBD1. CDR1 is SGHVS, CDR2 FNYEAQ, per germline. The CDR3 consists of 15 residues. V dropped 1 base and J dropped 6; count of bases not matched to a gene: 7. The DNA of the CDR3 is TGTGCCAGCAGCTTAGGTACGGACAGGGACGCTGAAGCTTTCTTT. Translation gives CASSLGTDRDAEAFF.